One and the same sample provided the 8 T cell receptor beta chains below, sequenced in a study of T cell responses to AZD1222 COVID-19 vaccine. The protocol was immunoSEQ multiplex PCR, while the TCRdb copy is restricted to in-frame clones and leaves out a portion. The data contain around 67,000 clones, 84% of them singletons. Sequencing used peripheral blood, obtained on day 0 of AZD1222 vaccination. The source is an adult in good health.

The chain is built from TRBV18 and TRBJ1-1; 9 positions agree with TRBD1. The germline V gene has CDR1 KGHSH and CDR2 LQKENI. Trimming at V came to 0 bases and at J to 4 bases, leaving 6 bases not matched to a gene. The CDR3 covers 16 residues. Written as DNA, the CDR3 is TGTGCCAGCTCACCACCGGGACAGGGAAGGGGCACTGAAGCTTTCTTT. It encodes CASSPPGQGRGTEAFF.

Comments on this clone: Other DNA sequences from this sample encode an identical CDR3 as well. The V gene is TRBV28, the J gene TRBJ2-7; D call uncertain. Germline V CDR1 and CDR2: MDHEN, SYDVKM. The CDR3 runs to 11 residues. The ends were cut back, 3 bases at V and 3 bases at J, with 3 bases in the middle. As DNA, the CDR3 is TGTGCCAGCAGTTTCCTCTACGAGCAGTACTTC. Translated: CASSFLYEQYF.

The chain links TRBV15 to TRBJ1-5; D gene uncertain. Germline values: CDR1 LNHNV, CDR2 YYDKDF (reference sequence). Trimming left V 3 bases short and J 0 bases short, with 6 bases between. The CDR3 covers 14 residues. In DNA, the CDR3 is TGTGCCACCAGCAGCCAATATAGCAATCAGCCCCAGCATTTT. It codes for CATSSQYSNQPQHF.

The CDR3 DNA follows: TGTGCCAGCAGCCCATTAGGGGACATTCAGTACTTC. It yields the protein CASSPLGDIQYF. This chain joins TRBV7-9 and TRBJ2-4; tentative D call: TRBD1 (5 bases). In germline, CDR1 is SEHNR, CDR2 FQNEAQ (reference sequence). With 5 bases removed from V and 8 bases from J, the gap between germline ends came to 10 bases. The CDR3 extends over 12 amino acids.

The rearrangement uses TRBV14 and TRBJ2-1; D remains ambiguous. The germline V and J ends were trimmed by 4 bases and 10 bases, with 11 bases remaining between them. The V gene's germline CDR1 is SGHDN and CDR2 FVKESK. The CDR3 is 12 residues long. CDR3 residues: CASSPVVGEQFF. CDR3 sequence (DNA): TGTGCCAGCAGCCCCGTTGTCGGGGAGCAGTTCTTC.

A single count supports this clone. The chain uses TRBV18 and TRBJ2-5; a possible D gene is TRBD1 (6 bases). CDR3 length: 15 residues. Germline lookup yields CDR1 KGHSH and CDR2 LQKENI. Trimming cost V 3 bases and J 9 bases, with 20 bases left between them. CDR3 region: CASSPLDSSIGSQYF. In nucleotides, the CDR3 is TGTGCCAGCTCACCCCTGGACAGTTCCATCGGGTCCCAGTACTTC.

The chain couples TRBV30 to TRBJ1-1, with D perhaps TRBD1 (6 bases). This CDR3 contains 13 residues. V was pared by 2 bases and J by 1 base, with 8 bases between. Germline-derived CDR1 and CDR2 are GTSNPN and SVGIG (reference sequence). CDR3 amino acids: CAWSPQGNTEAFF. CDR3 nucleotides: TGTGCCTGGAGTCCACAGGGGAACACTGAAGCTTTCTTT.

The genes are TRBV18 and TRBJ1-1; D uncertain. Germline-derived CDR1 and CDR2 are KGHSH and LQKENI. CDR3 length equals 15 residues. Trimming took off 2 bases at V and 1 base at J, with 11 bases between the two ends. CDR3: CASSPTMGQNTEAFF. In DNA form, the CDR3 reads TGTGCCAGCTCACCAACCATGGGTCAGAACACTGAAGCTTTCTTT.